What follows is one T cell receptor beta chain and its context. It has no known antigen specificity. Base qualities were left out, and no much larger clone turns up one base away. The sample originates from a study of T cells after yellow fever vaccination (dated by TCRdb to about 2019). For the wider study: The SMART-Seq v4 Ultra Low Input RNA kit was used to prepare libraries from fractions with low cell numbers. Bulk TCR alpha and beta repertoires were sequenced longitudinally to track T-cell clones before and after primary and booster YFV17D yellow fever vaccination. Two healthy male donors made up the cohort, one aged 18 to 30 years and the other aged 30 to 40 years. Bulk PBMC replicates and cell subsets were isolated from blood drawn at multiple timepoints before and after both primary and secondary immunization.

CDR1 and CDR2 are read off the germline V gene as MNHEY and SVGAGI. There are 14 amino acids in the CDR3, from cysteine to phenylalanine inclusive. The DNA shown is the 42-base CDR3, in frame from base 1. V is pared back by 4 bases and J by 6 bases, with 14 bases lying between the germline termini. TCR cDNA was synthesized by 5'RACE template switching, through which a universal primer site and unique molecular identifiers were introduced. Priming for cDNA synthesis came from both the TCR alpha and TCR beta constant segments. Two PCR steps were used to amplify libraries, with sample barcodes and sequencing adapters being added in the second step. Sequencing of libraries was done on Illumina HiSeq 2500 (2x100 bp) or NovaSeq (2x150 bp). The paper's processing steps were these. Demultiplexing of reads and collapsing into UMI consensus sequences were performed with MIGEC, and V(D)J alignment was carried out with MiXCR. Clonotypes responding to the vaccine were identified with edgeR on replicate PBMC samples, with the criteria of FDR below 0.01 and a log2 fold change above 5 up to day 15. Bulk clonotypes were assigned CD4 or CD8 identity according to which sequenced CD4 or CD8 repertoire held them at higher abundance. TCRdb trimmed the raw reads at Q25, called clones with MiXCR and kept productive beta chains. Each record represents a unique CDR3 protein, reported with the most common genes and DNA among its rows. The V and J calls come from TCRdb's annotation, not from the publication. This sample comprises about 180,000 distinct CDR3 sequences, 6.2% of them detected only once. The ten largest account for roughly 3% of the sample.

Reading the label with the study, this specimen's treatment or condition is: live attenuated yellow fever vaccine strain. PBMCs were isolated from peripheral blood using a standard Ficoll-Paque protocol. Dynabeads CD4 and CD8 positive selection kits were used to isolate the CD4 and CD8 T-cell fractions. TriZol was used to extract RNA from bulk PBMCs, from CD4 and CD8 fractions, and from dextramer-positive and dextramer-negative fractions. Overall results and qualifications from the work: Because abundant contaminating clonotypes from the bulk population could be contained in FACS-sorted repertoires, computational filtering was required. After the booster, most of the clones that had expanded following primary vaccination were detected again (almost 98% of CD4 and 80% to 90% of CD8), which suggests that memory was broadly maintained. A small fraction of clonotypes appeared in both the CD4 and CD8 compartments, likely as a result of convergent recombination. The study included only two donors, which limits how far the findings can be generalized. The secondary T-cell response was found to be weaker but faster than the primary response, with a peak reached on day 5 rather than on day 15.

The source of this sequence is a man aged 18 to 30 who received the YFV17D yellow fever vaccine. The sequence links TRBV6-5 to TRBJ2-3; TRBD2 could be the D gene, as 7 bases match. The specimen comprised CD4+ T cells sorted from PBMCs, sampled on the day of the first yellow fever vaccination. The sequenced DNA is TGTGCCAGCAGTTCTCCGGGGGGCCGTGATACGCAGTATTTT. Translation gives CASSSPGGRDTQYF.